One T cell receptor beta chain is described in this entry. Antigen: not known. The data derive from a study of cytomegalovirus exposure and HLA in healthy donors. On the study more broadly: Earlier sequencing of 150 million to 200 million T cells yielded around 120 million unique TCR beta sequences.

The CDR3 totals 17 residues. Germline CDR1 and CDR2: SGHRS and YFSETQ. V was trimmed by 0 bases and J by 0 bases, leaving 16 bases between them. Whole-study results and caveats: Reports described diagnosis of cytomegalovirus status by the classifier as highly specific and sensitive.

PCR employed 60 Vbeta and 13 Jbeta primers. Sequencing used immunoSEQ multiplex PCR; TCRdb keeps in-frame clones, though not all of them. The sample holds some 93,000 clones, approximately 83% seen once. The origin of this receptor is a man aged 45-65 years in good health and CMV-seronegative. The chain recombines TRBV5-1 with TRBJ2-7; possible D gene TRBD2, 5 bases. Sequencing input: PBMCs. This CDR3 is CASSLGGGQPPSYEQYF. The DNA for the CDR3 is TGCGCCAGCAGCTTGGGTGGAGGTCAGCCACCCTCCTACGAGCAGTACTTC. Complete variable domain (other parts from reference TRBV5-1 and TRBJ2-7): KAGVTQTPRYLIKTRGQQVTLSCSPISGHRSVSWYQQTPGQGLQFLFEYFSETQRNKGNFPGRFSGRQFSNSRSEMNVSTLELGDSALYLCASSLGGGQPPSYEQYFGPGTRLTVT.